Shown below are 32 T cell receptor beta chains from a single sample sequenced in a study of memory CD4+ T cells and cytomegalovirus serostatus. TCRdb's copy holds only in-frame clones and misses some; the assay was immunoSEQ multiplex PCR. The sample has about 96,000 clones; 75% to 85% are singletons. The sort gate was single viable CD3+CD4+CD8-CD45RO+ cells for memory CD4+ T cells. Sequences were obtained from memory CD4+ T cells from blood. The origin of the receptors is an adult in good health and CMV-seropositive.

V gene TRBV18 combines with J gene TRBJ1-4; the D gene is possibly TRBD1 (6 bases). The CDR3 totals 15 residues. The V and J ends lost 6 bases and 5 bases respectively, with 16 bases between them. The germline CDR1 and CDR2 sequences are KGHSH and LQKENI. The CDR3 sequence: CASSLQGQQNEKLFF. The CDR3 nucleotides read TGTGCCAGCTCGCTTCAAGGACAGCAAAATGAAAAACTGTTTTTT.

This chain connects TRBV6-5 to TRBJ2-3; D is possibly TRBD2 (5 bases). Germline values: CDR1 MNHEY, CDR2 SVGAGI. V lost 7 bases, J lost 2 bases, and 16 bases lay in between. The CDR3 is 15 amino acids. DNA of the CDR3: TGTGCCAGCACCCCTAGCCGGGAATTCACAGATACGCAGTATTTT. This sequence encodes CASTPSREFTDTQYF.

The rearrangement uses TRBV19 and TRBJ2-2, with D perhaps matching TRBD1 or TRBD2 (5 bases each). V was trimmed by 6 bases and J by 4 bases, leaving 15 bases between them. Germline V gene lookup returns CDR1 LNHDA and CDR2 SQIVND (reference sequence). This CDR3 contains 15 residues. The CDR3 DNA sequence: TGTGCCAGTAGCGTAGAGGGGTCGGGCACCGGGGAGCTGTTTTTT. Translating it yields CASSVEGSGTGELFF.

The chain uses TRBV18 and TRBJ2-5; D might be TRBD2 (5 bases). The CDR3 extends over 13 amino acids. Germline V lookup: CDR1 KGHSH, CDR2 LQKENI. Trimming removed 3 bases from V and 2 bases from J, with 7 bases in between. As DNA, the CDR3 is TGTGCCAGCTCACCGGAGGTACAAGAGACCCAGTACTTC. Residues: CASSPEVQETQYF.

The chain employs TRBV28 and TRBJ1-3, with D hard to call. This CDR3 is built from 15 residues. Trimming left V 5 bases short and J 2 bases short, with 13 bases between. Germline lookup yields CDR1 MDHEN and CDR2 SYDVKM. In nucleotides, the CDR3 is TGTGCCAGCAGTCCCTCCGGCGGGGCTGGAAACACCATATATTTT. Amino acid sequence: CASSPSGGAGNTIYF.

Here the CDR3 DNA reads TGTGCCAGCAGCGTCGAGGGGCAGGGTTCTGAAGCTTTCTTT. Its translation: CASSVEGQGSEAFF. V usage is TRBV9 and J usage is TRBJ1-1; D perhaps matches TRBD1 (5 bases). Germline values: CDR1 SGDLS, CDR2 YYNGEE. The CDR3 runs 14 residues. V shed 2 bases and J shed 6 bases, with 14 bases lying between them.

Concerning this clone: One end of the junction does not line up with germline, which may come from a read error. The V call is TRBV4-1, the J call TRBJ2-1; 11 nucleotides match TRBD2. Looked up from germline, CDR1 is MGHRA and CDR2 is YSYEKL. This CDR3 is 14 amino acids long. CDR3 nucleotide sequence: TGCGCCAGCAGCCAAGATGGGTCTAGCGGGAGGCAAGTCTTC. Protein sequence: CASSQDGSSGRQVF.

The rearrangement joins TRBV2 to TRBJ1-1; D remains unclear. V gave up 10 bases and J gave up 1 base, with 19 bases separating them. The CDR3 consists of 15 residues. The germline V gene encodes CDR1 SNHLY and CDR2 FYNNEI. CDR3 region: CAITKNRGWNTEAFF. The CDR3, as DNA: TGTGCCATAACCAAAAACCGAGGCTGGAACACTGAAGCTTTCTTT.

The CDR3 protein is CASIAGLSSYNEQFF. In DNA form, the CDR3 reads TGTGCCAGCATAGCGGGACTTAGCTCCTACAATGAGCAGTTCTTC. V gene TRBV27 combines with J gene TRBJ2-1, with 8 bases aligning to TRBD2. Germline V gives CDR1 MNHEY, CDR2 SMNVEV (reference sequence). Unmatched junction bases numbered 5, after V lost 7 bases and J lost 0 bases. This CDR3 is built from 15 residues.

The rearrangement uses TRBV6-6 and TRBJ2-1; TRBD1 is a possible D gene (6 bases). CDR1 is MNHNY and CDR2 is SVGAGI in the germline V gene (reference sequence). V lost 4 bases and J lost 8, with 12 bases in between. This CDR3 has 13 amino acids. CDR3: CASSLPQGHEQFF. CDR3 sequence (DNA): TGTGCCAGCAGTTTGCCACAGGGACATGAGCAGTTCTTC.

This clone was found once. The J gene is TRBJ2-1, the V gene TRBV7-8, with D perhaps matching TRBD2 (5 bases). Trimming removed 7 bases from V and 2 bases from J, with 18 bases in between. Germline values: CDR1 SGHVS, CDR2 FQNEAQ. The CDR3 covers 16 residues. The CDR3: CASTPFRAGTYNEQFF. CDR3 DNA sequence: TGTGCCAGCACCCCGTTTCGTGCGGGCACCTACAATGAGCAGTTCTTC.

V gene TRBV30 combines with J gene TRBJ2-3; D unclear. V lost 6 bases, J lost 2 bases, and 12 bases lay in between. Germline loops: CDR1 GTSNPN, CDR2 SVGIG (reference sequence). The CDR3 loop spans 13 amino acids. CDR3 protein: CACDLLNTDTQYF. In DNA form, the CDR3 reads TGTGCCTGCGACCTTTTAAACACAGATACGCAGTATTTT.

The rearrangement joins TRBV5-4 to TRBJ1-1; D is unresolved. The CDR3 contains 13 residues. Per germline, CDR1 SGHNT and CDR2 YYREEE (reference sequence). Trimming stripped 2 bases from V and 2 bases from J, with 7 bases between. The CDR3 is CASSLQQNTEAFF. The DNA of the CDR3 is TGTGCCAGCAGCTTACAGCAAAACACTGAAGCTTTCTTT.

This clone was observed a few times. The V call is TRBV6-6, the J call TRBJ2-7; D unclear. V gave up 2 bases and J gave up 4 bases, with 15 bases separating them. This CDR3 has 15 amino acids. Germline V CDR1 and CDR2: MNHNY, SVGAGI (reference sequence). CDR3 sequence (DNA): TGTGCCAGCAGTTACCCCGGGTCTGGAGTTTACGAGCAGTACTTC. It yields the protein CASSYPGSGVYEQYF.

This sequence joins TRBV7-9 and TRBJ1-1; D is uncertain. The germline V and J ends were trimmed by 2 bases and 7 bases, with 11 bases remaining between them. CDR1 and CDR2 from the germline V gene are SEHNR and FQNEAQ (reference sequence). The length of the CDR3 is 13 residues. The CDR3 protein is CASSLLTAYEAFF. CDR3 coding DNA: TGTGCCAGCAGCTTACTGACGGCGTATGAAGCTTTCTTT.

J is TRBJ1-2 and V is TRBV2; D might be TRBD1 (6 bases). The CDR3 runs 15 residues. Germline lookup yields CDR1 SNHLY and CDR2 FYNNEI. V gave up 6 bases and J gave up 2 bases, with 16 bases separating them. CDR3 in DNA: TGTGCCAGCAGGGAACAGGGTGGCGGGAACTATGGCTACACCTTC. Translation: CASREQGGGNYGYTF.

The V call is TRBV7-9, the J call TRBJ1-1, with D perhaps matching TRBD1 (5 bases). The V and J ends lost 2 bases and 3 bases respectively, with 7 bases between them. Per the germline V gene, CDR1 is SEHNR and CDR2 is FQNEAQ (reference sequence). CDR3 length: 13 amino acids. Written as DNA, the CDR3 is TGTGCCAGCAGCTTATGGGGGGACACTGAAGCTTTCTTT. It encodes CASSLWGDTEAFF.

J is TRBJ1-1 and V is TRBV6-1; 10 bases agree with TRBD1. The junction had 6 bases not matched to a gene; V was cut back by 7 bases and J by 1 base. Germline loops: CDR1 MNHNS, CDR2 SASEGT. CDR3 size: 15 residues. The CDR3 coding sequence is TGTGCCAGCAAGAGACAGGGGGCGAAGAACACTGAAGCTTTCTTT. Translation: CASKRQGAKNTEAFF.

This CDR3 is CASSYEGQVYNEQFF. In DNA, the CDR3 is TGTGCCAGCAGTTACGAGGGACAGGTCTACAATGAGCAGTTCTTC. V gene TRBV6-5 combines with J gene TRBJ2-1; 8 bases are shared with TRBD1. V trimming: 2 bases; J trimming: 3 bases; junction bases outside the gene matches: 3. This CDR3 region has 15 residues. Germline CDR1 and CDR2: MNHEY and SVGAGI.

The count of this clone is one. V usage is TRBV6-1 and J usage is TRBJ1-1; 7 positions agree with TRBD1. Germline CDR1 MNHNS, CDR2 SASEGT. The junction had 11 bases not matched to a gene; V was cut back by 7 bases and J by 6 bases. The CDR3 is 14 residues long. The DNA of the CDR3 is TGTGCCAGCAACCAAGACAGGGCGGGCGCTGAAGCTTTCTTT. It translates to CASNQDRAGAEAFF.

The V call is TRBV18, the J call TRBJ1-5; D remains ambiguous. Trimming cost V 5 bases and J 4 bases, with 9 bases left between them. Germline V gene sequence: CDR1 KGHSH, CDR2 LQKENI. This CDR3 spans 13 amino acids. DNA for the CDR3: TGTGCCAGCTCAGCTGCGGTTAATCAGCCCCAGCATTTT. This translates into CASSAAVNQPQHF.

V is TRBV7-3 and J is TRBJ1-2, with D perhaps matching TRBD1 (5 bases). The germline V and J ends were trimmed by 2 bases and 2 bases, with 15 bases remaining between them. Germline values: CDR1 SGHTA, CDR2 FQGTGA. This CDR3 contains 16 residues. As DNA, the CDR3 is TGTGCCAGCAGCTTAGGGGCGGCAGGACACAACTATGGCTACACCTTC. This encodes CASSLGAAGHNYGYTF.

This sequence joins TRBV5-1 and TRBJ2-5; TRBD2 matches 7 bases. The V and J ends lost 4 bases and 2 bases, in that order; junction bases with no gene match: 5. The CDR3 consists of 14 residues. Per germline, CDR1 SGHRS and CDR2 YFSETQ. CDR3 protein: CASSLMREQETQYF. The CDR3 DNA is TGCGCCAGCAGCCTTATGCGGGAGCAAGAGACCCAGTACTTC.

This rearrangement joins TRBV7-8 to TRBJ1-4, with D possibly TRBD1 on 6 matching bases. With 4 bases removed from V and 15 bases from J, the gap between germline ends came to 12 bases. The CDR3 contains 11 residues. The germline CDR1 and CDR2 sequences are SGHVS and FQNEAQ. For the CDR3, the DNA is TGTGCCAGCAGCTCGGGACAATTTGTGTTTTTT. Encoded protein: CASSSGQFVFF. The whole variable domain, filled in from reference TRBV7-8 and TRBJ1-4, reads GAGVSQSPRYKVAKRGQDVALRCDPISGHVSLFWYQQALGQGPEFLTYFQNEAQLDKSGLPSDRFFAERPEGSVSTLKIQRTQQEDSAVYLCASSSGQFVFFGSGTQLSVL.

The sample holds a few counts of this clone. CDR3 residues: CASSPTGLTNEKLFF. The CDR3 DNA is TGTGCCAGCAGCCCTACAGGGTTAACTAATGAAAAACTGTTTTTT. The chain is built from TRBV6-5 and TRBJ1-4; TRBD1 is a possible D gene (6 bases). Germline CDR1 reads MNHEY; CDR2 reads SVGAGI. Trimming removed 6 bases at V and 1 base at J, with 12 bases between. The CDR3 length is 15 residues.

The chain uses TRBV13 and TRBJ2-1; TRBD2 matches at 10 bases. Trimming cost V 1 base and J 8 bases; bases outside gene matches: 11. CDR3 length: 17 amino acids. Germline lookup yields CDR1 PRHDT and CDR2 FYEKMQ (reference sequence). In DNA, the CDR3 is TGTGCCAGCAGCTTAGCCGCCGGGACTAGCGCCACCCATGAGCAGTTCTTC. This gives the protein CASSLAAGTSATHEQFF.

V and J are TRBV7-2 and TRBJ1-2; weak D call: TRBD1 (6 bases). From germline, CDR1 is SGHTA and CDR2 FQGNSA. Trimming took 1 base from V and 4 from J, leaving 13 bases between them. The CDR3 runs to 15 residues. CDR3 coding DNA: TGTGCCAGCAGCTTAGACAGGGAGGGACTCTATGGCTACACCTTC. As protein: CASSLDREGLYGYTF.

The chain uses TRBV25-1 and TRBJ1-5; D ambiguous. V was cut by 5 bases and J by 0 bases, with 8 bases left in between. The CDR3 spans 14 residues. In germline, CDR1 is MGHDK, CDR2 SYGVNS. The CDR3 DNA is TGTGCCAGCAGTCAGATCTATAGCAATCAGCCCCAGCATTTT. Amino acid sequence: CASSQIYSNQPQHF.

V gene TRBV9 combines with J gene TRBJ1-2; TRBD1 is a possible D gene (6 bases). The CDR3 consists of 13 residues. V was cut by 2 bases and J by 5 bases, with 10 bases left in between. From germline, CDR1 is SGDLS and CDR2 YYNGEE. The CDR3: CASSVGQQYGYTF. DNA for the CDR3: TGTGCCAGCAGCGTTGGACAGCAATATGGCTACACCTTC.

The CDR3 DNA sequence: TGCGCCAGCAGCCCGGGCCAGGGGACCAAAAACATTCAGTACTTC. Amino acids: CASSPGQGTKNIQYF. The J gene is TRBJ2-4, the V gene TRBV4-1; tentatively, D is TRBD1 (6 bases). This CDR3 region has 15 residues. Germline lookup yields CDR1 MGHRA and CDR2 YSYEKL. Trimming left V 4 bases short and J 2 bases short, with 12 bases between.

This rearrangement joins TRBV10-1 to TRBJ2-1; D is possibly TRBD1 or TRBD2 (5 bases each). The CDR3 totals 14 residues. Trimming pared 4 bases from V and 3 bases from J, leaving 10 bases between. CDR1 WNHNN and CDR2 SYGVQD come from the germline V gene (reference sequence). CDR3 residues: CASSGDPLYNEQFF. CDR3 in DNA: TGCGCCAGCAGTGGGGACCCTCTCTACAATGAGCAGTTCTTC.

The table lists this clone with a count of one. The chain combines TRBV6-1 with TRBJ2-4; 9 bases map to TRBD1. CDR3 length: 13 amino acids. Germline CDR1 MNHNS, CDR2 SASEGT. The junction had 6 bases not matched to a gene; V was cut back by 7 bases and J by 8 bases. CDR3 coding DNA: TGTGCCAGCAACACAGGGGGCGCGTACATTCAGTACTTC. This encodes CASNTGGAYIQYF.